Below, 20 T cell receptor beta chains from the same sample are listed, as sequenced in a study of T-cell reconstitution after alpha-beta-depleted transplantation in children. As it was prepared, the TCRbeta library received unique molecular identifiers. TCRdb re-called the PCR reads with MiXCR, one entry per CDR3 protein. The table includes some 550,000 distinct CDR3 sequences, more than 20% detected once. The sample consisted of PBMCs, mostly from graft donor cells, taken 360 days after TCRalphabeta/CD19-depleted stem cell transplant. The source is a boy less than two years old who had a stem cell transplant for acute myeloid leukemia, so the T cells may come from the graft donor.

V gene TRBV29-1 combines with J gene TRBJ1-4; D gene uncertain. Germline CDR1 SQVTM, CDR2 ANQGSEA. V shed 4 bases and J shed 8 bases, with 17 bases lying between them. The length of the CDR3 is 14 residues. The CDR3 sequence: CSVVINGSEEKLFF. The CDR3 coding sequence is TGCAGCGTTGTAATTAATGGTTCTGAAGAAAAACTGTTTTTT.

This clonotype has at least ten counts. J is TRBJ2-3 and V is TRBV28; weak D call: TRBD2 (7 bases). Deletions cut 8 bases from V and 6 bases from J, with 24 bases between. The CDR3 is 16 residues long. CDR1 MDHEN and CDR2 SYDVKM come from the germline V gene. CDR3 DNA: TGTGCCAGCGAGCTCTCTAGGGGGGGGGCCAGCGATACGCAGTATTTT. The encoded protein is CASELSRGGASDTQYF. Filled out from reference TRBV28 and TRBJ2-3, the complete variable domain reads DVKVTQSSRYLVKRTGEKVFLECVQDMDHENMFWYRQDPGLGLRLIYFSYDVKMKEKGDIPEGYSVSREKKERFSLILESASTNQTSMYLCASELSRGGASDTQYFGPGTRLTVL.

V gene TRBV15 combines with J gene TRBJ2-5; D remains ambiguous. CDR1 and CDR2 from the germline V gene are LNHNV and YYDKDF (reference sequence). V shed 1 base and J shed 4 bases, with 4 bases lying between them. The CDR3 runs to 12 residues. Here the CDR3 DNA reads TGTGCCACCAGCAGAGTGAGAGAGACCCAGTACTTC. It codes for CATSRVRETQYF.

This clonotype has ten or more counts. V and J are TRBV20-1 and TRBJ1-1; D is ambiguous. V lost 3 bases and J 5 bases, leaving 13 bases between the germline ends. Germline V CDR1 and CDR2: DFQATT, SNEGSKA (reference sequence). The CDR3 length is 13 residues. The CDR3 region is CSARKVWSTEAFF. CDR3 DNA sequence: TGCAGTGCTAGGAAGGTTTGGAGTACTGAAGCTTTCTTT.

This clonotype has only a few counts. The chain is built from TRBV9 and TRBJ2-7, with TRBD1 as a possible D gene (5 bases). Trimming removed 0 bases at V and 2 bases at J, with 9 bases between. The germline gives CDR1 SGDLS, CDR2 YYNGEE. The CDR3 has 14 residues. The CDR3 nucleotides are TGTGCCAGCAGCGTAGATGGGGCGCCCTACGAGCAGTACTTC. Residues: CASSVDGAPYEQYF.

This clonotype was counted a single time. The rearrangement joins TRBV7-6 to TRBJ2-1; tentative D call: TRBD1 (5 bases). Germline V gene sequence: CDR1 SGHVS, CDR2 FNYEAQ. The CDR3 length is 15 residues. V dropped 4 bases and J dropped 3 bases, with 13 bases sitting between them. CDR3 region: CASSSLGRNYNEQFF. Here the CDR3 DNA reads TGTGCCAGCAGCTCCCTGGGGCGGAACTACAATGAGCAGTTCTTC.

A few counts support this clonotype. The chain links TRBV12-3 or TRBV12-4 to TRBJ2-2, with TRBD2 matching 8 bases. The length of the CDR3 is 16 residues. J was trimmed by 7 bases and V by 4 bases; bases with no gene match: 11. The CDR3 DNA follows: TGTGCCAGCAGTTGGGCTCAGCTAGCGGGTGTCGGGGAGCTGTTTTTT. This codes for CASSWAQLAGVGELFF.

The CDR3 bases are TGCAGTGCTAAAGGGACAGGGGGGACCCAGTACTTC. Translated, it gives CSAKGTGGTQYF. The chain combines TRBV20-1 with TRBJ2-5; 11 nucleotides align to TRBD1. V shed 4 bases and J 7 bases; nucleotides not matched to a gene: 2. The V gene's germline CDR1 is DFQATT and CDR2 SNEGSKA (reference sequence). The CDR3 contains 12 residues.

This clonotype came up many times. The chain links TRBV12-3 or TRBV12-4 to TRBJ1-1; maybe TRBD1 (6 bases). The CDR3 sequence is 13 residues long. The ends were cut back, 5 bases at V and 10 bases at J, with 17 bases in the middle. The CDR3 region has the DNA TGTGCCAGCAGTAGGGGGACATCCCGCCGAGCTTTCTTT. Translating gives CASSRGTSRRAFF.

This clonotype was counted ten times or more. CDR3 coding DNA: TGTGCCAGGGACGGGGAGCTGTTTTTT. It specifies CARDGELFF. The rearrangement joins TRBV15 to TRBJ2-2; D remains ambiguous. Trimming stripped 10 bases from V and 7 bases from J, with 4 bases between. This CDR3 contains 9 residues. The germline V gene has CDR1 LNHNV and CDR2 YYDKDF (reference sequence).

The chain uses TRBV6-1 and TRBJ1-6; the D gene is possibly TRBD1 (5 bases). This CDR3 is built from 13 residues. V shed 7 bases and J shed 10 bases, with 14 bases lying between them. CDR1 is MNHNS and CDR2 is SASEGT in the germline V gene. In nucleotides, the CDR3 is TGTGCCAGCACCAGGCGGGGGGAATCACCCCTCCACTTT. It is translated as CASTRRGESPLHF.

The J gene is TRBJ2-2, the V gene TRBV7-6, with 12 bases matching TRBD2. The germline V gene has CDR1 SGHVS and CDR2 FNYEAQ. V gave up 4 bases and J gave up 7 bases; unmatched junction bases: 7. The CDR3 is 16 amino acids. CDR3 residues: CASSSSSGGAVGELFF. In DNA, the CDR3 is TGTGCCAGCAGCTCGTCTAGCGGGGGGGCCGTCGGGGAGCTGTTTTTT.

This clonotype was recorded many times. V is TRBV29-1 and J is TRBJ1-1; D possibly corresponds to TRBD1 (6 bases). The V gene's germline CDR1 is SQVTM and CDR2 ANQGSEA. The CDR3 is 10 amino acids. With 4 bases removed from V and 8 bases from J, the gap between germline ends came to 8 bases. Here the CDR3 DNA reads TGCAGCGTTGGACAGGCGGAAGCTTTCTTT. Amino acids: CSVGQAEAFF.

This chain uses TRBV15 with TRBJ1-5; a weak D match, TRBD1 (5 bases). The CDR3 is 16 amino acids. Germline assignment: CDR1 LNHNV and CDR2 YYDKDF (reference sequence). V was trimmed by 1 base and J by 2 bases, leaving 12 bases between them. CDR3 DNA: TGTGCCACCAGCAGAGTTGGTAGGGGCGGCAATCAGCCCCAGCATTTT. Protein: CATSRVGRGGNQPQHF.

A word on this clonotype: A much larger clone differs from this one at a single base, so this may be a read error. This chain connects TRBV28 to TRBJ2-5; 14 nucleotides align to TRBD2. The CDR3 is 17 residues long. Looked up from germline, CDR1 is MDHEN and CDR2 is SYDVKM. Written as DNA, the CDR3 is TGTGCCAGCAGTTTTACGACTGGACTAGCGGGGGGAGAGATCCAGTACTTC. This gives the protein CASSFTTGLAGGEIQYF.

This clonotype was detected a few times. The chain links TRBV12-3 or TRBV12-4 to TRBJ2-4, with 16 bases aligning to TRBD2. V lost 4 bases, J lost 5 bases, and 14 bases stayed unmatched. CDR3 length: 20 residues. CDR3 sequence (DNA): TGTGCCAGCAGTTCGGGACTAGCGGGGGGGCCGGTTTTTTTGGAAAACATTCAGTACTTC. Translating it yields CASSSGLAGGPVFLENIQYF.

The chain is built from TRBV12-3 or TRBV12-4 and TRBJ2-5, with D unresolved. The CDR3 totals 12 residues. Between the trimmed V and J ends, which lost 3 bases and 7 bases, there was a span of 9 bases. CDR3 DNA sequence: TGTGCCAGCAGTTTCTCCCCCGGGACCCAGTACTTC. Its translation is CASSFSPGTQYF.

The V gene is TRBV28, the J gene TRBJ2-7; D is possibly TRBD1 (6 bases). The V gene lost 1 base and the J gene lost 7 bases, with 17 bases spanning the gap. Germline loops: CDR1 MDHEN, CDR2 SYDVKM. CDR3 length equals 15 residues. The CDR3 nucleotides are TGTGCCAGCAGTTTATCAGGGGAAAGGAGGTTAGAGCAGTACGTC. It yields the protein CASSLSGERRLEQYV.

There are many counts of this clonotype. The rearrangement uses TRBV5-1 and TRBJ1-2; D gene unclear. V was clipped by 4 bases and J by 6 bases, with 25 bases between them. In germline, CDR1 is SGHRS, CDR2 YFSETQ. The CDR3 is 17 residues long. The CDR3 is CASSRSTYDHVKDGYTF. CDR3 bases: TGCGCCAGCAGCCGATCCACTTATGACCACGTGAAGGATGGCTACACCTTC.

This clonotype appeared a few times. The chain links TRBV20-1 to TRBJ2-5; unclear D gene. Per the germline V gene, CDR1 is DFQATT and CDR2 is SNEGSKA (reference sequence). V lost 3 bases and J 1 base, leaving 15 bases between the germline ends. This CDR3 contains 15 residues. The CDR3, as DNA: TGCAGTGCTAGTTCTATCGGACCGTTCCAAGAGACCCAGTACTTC. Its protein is CSASSIGPFQETQYF.